Presented here are 15 T cell receptor beta chains from one specimen sequenced in a study of cytomegalovirus exposure and HLA in healthy donors. The study ran its PCR with 60 Vbeta and 13 Jbeta primers. Profiled with immunoSEQ multiplex PCR; TCRdb holds only in-frame clones, not every one. This table lists about 41,000 clones. The sequenced sample consisted of PBMCs. These receptor sequences come from a man younger than 45 in good health and CMV-seronegative.

The rearrangement links TRBV7-8 to TRBJ2-3; 11 positions match TRBD2. The germline V gene encodes CDR1 SGHVS and CDR2 FQNEAQ. The CDR3 is 16 amino acids. The junction had 0 bases not matched to a gene; V was cut back by 1 base and J by 0 bases. The CDR3: CASSLGLAGSTDTQYF. CDR3 nucleotide sequence: TGTGCCAGCAGCTTAGGACTAGCGGGAAGCACAGATACGCAGTATTTT.

The V and J genes are TRBV15 and TRBJ1-1; tentative D call: TRBD1 (6 bases). CDR1 and CDR2 from the germline V gene are LNHNV and YYDKDF (reference sequence). Trimming took 4 bases from V and 1 from J, leaving 10 bases between them. The CDR3 contains 14 residues. The CDR3 coding sequence is TGTGCCACCAGCAACCACAGGGCGAACACTGAAGCTTTCTTT. Its protein is CATSNHRANTEAFF. Full variable domain (outside the CDR3, taken from reference TRBV15 and TRBJ1-1): DAMVIQNPRYQVTQFGKPVTLSCSQTLNHNVMYWYQQKSSQAPKLLFHYYDKDFNNEADTPDNFQSRRPNTSFCFLDIRSPGLGDTAMYLCATSNHRANTEAFFGQGTRLTVV.

The chain employs TRBV18 and TRBJ1-5; D ambiguous. Germline V gene sequence: CDR1 KGHSH, CDR2 LQKENI. This CDR3 region has 14 residues. Trimming stripped 3 bases from V and 4 bases from J, with 10 bases between. The CDR3 sequence: CASSPQSGNQPQHF. CDR3 coding DNA: TGTGCCAGCTCACCTCAAAGCGGGAATCAGCCCCAGCATTTT.

The gene calls are TRBV30 and TRBJ2-5; TRBD2 matches 9 bases. Germline assignment: CDR1 GTSNPN and CDR2 SVGIG (reference sequence). The CDR3 totals 16 residues. Trimming at V came to 4 bases and at J to 2 bases, leaving 11 bases not matched to a gene. The CDR3 region is CAWNNQRLADQETQYF. CDR3 sequence (DNA): TGTGCCTGGAACAATCAGAGACTAGCGGATCAAGAGACCCAGTACTTC.

The chain employs TRBV5-4 and TRBJ2-3; D is possibly TRBD1 (6 bases). This CDR3 is 12 amino acids long. V shed 10 bases and J shed 5 bases, with 14 bases lying between them. Germline V lookup: CDR1 SGHNT, CDR2 YYREEE (reference sequence). CDR3 in amino acids: CASRGSEDTQYF. The CDR3, as DNA: TGTGCCTCTAGGGGGAGTGAAGATACGCAGTATTTT.

V usage is TRBV30 and J usage is TRBJ2-7; D is perhaps TRBD2 (6 bases). The germline CDR1 and CDR2 sequences are GTSNPN and SVGIG (reference sequence). Trimming took 2 bases from V and 3 from J, leaving 17 bases between them. The CDR3 has 15 residues. The CDR3 region has the DNA TGTGCCTGGAGTCCCCGGTGGGGGGAGCACTACGAGCAGTACTTC. This gives the protein CAWSPRWGEHYEQYF.

The rearrangement uses TRBV5-5 and TRBJ2-5, with D possibly matching TRBD1 (5 bases). Germline lookup yields CDR1 SGHKS and CDR2 YYEKEE (reference sequence). The CDR3 runs 12 residues. V dropped 0 bases and J dropped 14 bases, with 14 bases sitting between them. CDR3 loop: CASSLGTDIEYF. Here the CDR3 DNA reads TGTGCCAGCAGCTTGGGGACGGACATTGAATACTTC.

The chain couples TRBV15 to TRBJ2-2, with 11 positions matching TRBD2. This CDR3 is built from 16 residues. Germline V lookup: CDR1 LNHNV, CDR2 YYDKDF (reference sequence). V shed 8 bases, J shed 0 bases, and the junction held 5 bases outside the gene matches. CDR3 in DNA: TGTGCCACCCAGGGACTAGCGGAAACGAACACCGGGGAGCTGTTTTTT. It specifies CATQGLAETNTGELFF.

The chain is built from TRBV28 and TRBJ2-7; perhaps TRBD2 as D (5 bases). CDR1 is MDHEN and CDR2 is SYDVKM in the germline V gene. The CDR3 has 11 amino acids. Trimming removed 9 bases at V and 4 bases at J, with 10 bases between. CDR3 nucleotide sequence: TGTGCCAGAAGAAGCGGTTACGAGCAGTACTTC. This encodes CARRSGYEQYF.

The chain uses TRBV18 and TRBJ2-6, with TRBD1 matching over 11 bases. Germline CDR1 and CDR2: KGHSH and LQKENI. The CDR3 sequence is 17 residues long. V lost 5 bases to trimming and J lost 0 bases; unmatched junction nucleotides: 3. The CDR3 loop is CASSMGQGDSGANVLTF. The CDR3 region has the DNA TGTGCCAGCTCAATGGGACAGGGGGACTCTGGGGCCAACGTCCTGACTTTC.

This rearrangement joins TRBV5-1 to TRBJ1-3; D gene uncertain. The CDR3 spans 14 residues. V lost 5 bases and J lost 3, with 12 bases in between. Germline CDR1 and CDR2: SGHRS and YFSETQ. In nucleotides, the CDR3 is TGCGCCAGCAGTTTAGGAGGAGATGGAAACACCATATATTTT. This gives the protein CASSLGGDGNTIYF.

V and J are TRBV6-4 and TRBJ1-1, with 7 bases identical to TRBD1. Germline V gives CDR1 MRHNA, CDR2 SNTAGT. CDR3 length equals 14 residues. The trim removed 6 bases at V and 1 base at J, leaving 5 bases unmatched. The CDR3 sequence: CASSADRENTEAFF. The CDR3 DNA reads as TGTGCCAGCAGCGCCGACAGGGAGAACACTGAAGCTTTCTTT.

The V gene is TRBV19, the J gene TRBJ2-7; 8 bases fit TRBD1. The CDR3 length is 15 residues. Germline loops: CDR1 LNHDA, CDR2 SQIVND (reference sequence). The J segment lost 2 bases and the V segment lost 5 bases, leaving 8 bases of the junction unmatched. The CDR3 protein is CASSPGTGTTYEQYF. The CDR3 DNA sequence: TGTGCCAGTAGTCCGGGGACAGGAACGACCTACGAGCAGTACTTC. Filled out from reference TRBV19 and TRBJ2-7, the complete variable domain reads DGGITQSPKYLFRKEGQNVTLSCEQNLNHDAMYWYRQDPGQGLRLIYYSQIVNDFQKGDIAEGYSVSREKKESFPLTVTSAQKNPTAFYLCASSPGTGTTYEQYFGPGTRLTVT.

V usage is TRBV27 and J usage is TRBJ2-7; D call uncertain. The CDR3 consists of 12 residues. The V and J ends lost 6 bases and 0 bases respectively, with 6 bases between them. CDR1 MNHEY and CDR2 SMNVEV come from the germline V gene (reference sequence). CDR3 sequence: CASSPSSYEQYF. The CDR3 nucleotides read TGTGCCAGCAGCCCTAGCTCCTACGAGCAGTACTTC.

The chain uses TRBV5-3 and TRBJ2-1, with a possible D match to TRBD2 (6 bases). TRBV5-3 is reported as an ORF; its role is uncertain. The CDR3 is made up of 15 amino acids. V was shortened by 0 bases and J by 1 base, with 8 bases between the two germline ends. CDR3 sequence: CARSLVGRSYNEQFF. DNA for the CDR3: TGTGCCAGAAGCTTGGTGGGGAGGTCCTACAATGAGCAGTTCTTC.